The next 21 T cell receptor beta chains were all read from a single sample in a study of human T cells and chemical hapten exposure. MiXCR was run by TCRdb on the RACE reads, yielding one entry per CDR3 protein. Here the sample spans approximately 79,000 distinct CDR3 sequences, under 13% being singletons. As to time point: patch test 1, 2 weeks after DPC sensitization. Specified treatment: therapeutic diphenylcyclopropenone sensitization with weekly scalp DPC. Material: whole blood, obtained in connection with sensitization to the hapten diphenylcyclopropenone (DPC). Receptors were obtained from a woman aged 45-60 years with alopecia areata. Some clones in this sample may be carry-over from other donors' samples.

This CDR3 is CASSFSGKNIQYF. In nucleotides, the CDR3 is TGTGCCAGCAGCTTCTCGGGCAAAAACATTCAGTACTTC. The genes are TRBV7-9 and TRBJ2-4, with D unresolved. The CDR3 loop spans 13 amino acids. From germline, CDR1 is SEHNR and CDR2 FQNEAQ (reference sequence). Trimming stripped 3 bases from V and 3 bases from J, with 6 bases between.

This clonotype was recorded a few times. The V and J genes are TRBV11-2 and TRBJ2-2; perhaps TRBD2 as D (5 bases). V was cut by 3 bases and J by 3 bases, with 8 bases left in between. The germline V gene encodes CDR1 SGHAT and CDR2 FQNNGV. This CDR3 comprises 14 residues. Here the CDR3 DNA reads TGTGCCAGCAGCTTGGGGAGCCACACCGGGGAGCTGTTTTTT. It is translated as CASSLGSHTGELFF.

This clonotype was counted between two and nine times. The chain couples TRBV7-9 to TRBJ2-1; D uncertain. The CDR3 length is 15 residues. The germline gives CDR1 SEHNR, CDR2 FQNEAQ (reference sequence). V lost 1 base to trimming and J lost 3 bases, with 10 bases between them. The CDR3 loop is CASSLGATLYNEQFF. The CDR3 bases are TGTGCCAGCAGCTTAGGGGCAACCCTCTACAATGAGCAGTTCTTC.

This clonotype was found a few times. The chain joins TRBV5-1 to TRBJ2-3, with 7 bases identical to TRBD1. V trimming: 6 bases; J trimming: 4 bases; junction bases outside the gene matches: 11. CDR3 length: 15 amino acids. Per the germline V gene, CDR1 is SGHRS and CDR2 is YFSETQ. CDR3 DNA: TGCGCCAGCACGGGACAGCTTATGGGATCAGATACGCAGTATTTT. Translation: CASTGQLMGSDTQYF.

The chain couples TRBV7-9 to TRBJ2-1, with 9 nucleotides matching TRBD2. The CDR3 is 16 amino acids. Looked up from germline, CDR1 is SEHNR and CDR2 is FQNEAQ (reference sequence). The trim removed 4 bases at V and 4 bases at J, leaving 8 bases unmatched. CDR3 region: CASSSYRGRGYNEQFF. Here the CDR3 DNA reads TGTGCCAGCAGCTCTTATCGCGGGAGGGGGTACAATGAGCAGTTCTTC.

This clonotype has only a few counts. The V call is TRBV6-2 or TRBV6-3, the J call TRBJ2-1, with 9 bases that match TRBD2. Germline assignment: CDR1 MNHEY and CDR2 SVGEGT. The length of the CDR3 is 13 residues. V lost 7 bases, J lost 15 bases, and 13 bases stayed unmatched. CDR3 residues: CASISDGVAGAFF. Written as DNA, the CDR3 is TGTGCCAGCATCTCCGACGGGGTAGCGGGGGCGTTCTTC.

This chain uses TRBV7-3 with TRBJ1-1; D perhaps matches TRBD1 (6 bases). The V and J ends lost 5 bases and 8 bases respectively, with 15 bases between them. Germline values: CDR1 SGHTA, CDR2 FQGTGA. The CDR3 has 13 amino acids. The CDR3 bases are TGTGCCAGCAGCCCCACGGGGGGCAGGGAAGCTTTCTTT. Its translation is CASSPTGGREAFF.

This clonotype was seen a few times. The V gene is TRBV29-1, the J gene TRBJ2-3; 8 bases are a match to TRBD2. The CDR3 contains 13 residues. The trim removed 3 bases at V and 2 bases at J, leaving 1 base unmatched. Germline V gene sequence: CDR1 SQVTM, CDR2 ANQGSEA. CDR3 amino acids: CSVDSGNTDTQYF. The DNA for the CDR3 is TGCAGCGTTGATAGCGGGAACACAGATACGCAGTATTTT.

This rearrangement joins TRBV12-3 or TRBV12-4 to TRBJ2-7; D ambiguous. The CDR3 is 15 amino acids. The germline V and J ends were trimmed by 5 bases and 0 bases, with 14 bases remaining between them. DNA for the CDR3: TGTGCCAGCAGTATAACCTCGGCGAGCTCCTACGAGCAGTACTTC. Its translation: CASSITSASSYEQYF.

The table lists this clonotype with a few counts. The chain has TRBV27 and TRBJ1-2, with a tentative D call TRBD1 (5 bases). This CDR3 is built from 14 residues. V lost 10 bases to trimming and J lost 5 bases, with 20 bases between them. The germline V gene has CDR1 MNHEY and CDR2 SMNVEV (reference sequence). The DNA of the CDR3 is TGTGCCATCCATCCCGGGGCGCCCCTTTATGGCTACACCTTC. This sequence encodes CAIHPGAPLYGYTF.

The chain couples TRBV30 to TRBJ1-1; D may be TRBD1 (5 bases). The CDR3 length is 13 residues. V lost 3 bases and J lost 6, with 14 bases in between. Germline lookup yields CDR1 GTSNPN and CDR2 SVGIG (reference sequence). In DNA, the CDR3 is TGTGCCTGGAGCACCGGACATGAGGCTGAAGCTTTCTTT. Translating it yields CAWSTGHEAEAFF.

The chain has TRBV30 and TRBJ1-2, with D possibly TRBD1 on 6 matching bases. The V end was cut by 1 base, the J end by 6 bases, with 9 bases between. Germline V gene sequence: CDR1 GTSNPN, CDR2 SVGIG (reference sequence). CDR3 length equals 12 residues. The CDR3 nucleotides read TGTGCCTGGAGTGGACAGGTCGATGGCTACACCTTC. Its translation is CAWSGQVDGYTF.

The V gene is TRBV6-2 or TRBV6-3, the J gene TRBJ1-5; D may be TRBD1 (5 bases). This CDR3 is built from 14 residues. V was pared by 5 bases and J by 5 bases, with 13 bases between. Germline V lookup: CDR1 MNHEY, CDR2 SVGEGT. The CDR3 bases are TGTGCCAGCAGTCGTTTTACCAGGGATCAGCCCCAGCATTTT. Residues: CASSRFTRDQPQHF.

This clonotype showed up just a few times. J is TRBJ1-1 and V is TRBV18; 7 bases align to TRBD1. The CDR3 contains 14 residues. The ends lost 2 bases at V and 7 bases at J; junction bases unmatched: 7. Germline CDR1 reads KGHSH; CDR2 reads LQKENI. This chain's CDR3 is CASSPRQGADEAFF. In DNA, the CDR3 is TGTGCCAGCTCACCAAGACAGGGCGCCGATGAAGCTTTCTTT.

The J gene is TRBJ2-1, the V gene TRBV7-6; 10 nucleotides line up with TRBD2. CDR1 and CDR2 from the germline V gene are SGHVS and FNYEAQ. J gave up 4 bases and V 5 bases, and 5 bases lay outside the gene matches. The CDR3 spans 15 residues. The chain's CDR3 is CASSPPGLAYNEQFF. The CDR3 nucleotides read TGTGCCAGCAGCCCACCGGGACTAGCGTACAATGAGCAGTTCTTC.

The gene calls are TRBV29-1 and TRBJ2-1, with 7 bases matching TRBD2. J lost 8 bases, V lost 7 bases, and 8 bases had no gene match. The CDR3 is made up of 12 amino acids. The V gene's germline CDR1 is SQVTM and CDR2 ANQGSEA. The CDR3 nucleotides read TGCAGCGCCGGCGGGAGAAGGGATGAGCAGTTCTTC. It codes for CSAGGRRDEQFF.

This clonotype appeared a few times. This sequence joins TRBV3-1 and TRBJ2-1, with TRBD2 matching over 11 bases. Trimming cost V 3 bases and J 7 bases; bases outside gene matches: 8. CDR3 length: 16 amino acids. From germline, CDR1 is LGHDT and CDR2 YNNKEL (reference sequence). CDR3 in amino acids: CASSQGVLAGGNEQFF. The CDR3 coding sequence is TGTGCCAGCAGCCAGGGGGTTTTAGCGGGAGGGAATGAGCAGTTCTTC.

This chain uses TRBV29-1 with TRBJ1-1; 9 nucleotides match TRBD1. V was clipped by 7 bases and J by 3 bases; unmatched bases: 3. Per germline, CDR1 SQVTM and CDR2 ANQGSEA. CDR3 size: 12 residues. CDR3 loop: CSAGQGYTEAFF. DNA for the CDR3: TGCAGCGCCGGACAGGGGTACACTGAAGCTTTCTTT.

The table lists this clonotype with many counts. The DNA for the CDR3 is TGTGCCAGCAGCCCCCGGGCTAGCGGGAGTCTCAATGAGCAGTTCTTC. Translating gives CASSPRASGSLNEQFF. The chain employs TRBV7-2 and TRBJ2-1; 10 nucleotides agree with TRBD2. Germline V gene data show CDR1 as SGHTA and CDR2 as FQGNSA. CDR3 length equals 16 residues. V trimming: 5 bases; J trimming: 6 bases; junction bases outside the gene matches: 10.

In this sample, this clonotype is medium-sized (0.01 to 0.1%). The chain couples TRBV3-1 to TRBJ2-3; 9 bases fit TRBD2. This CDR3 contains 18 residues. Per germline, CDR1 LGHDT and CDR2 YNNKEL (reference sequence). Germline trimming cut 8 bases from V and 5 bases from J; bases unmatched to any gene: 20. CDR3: CASFPSVKAGGPIDTQYF. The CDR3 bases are TGTGCCAGCTTCCCATCTGTCAAGGCGGGAGGGCCCATAGATACGCAGTATTTT.

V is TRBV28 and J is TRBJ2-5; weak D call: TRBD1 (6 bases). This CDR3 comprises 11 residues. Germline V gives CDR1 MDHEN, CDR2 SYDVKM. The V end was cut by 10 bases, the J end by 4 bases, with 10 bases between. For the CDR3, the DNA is TGTGCCACCACAGGGCGAGAGACCCAGTACTTC. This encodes CATTGRETQYF. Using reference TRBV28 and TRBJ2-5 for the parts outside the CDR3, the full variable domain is DVKVTQSSRYLVKRTGEKVFLECVQDMDHENMFWYRQDPGLGLRLIYFSYDVKMKEKGDIPEGYSVSREKKERFSLILESASTNQTSMYLCATTGRETQYFGPGTRLLVL.